This T cell receptor (beta chain) was sequenced in a study of T cells in Graves' hyperthyroidism and ophthalmopathy. Background on the study: Peripheral blood was acquired at first diagnosis, ahead of any therapy whatsoever.

This clonotype was found a few times. The antigen remains undetermined. The CDR3 has 13 residues. Germline-derived CDR1 and CDR2 are KGHDR and SFDVKD. V was clipped by 8 bases and J by 10 bases, with 14 bases between them. Disease lasting under 3 months, a NOSPECS grade of at least 4, and a Clinical Activity Score of at least 3 were features of the ophthalmopathy patients. Exclusion of a patient resulted from uncontrolled infection, other autoimmune disease, pregnancy or lactation. Study-wide results and caveats: Median prediction lead before ophthalmopathy onset was 6.5 months with the model.

Amplified TCR beta CDR3 regions derived from RNA transcripts. The HTBI primer set drove a first-round RT-PCR of the TCR CDR3. Via MiXCR, TCRdb re-called the multiplex PCR reads, giving one row per CDR3 protein. The sample carries hundreds of thousands of distinct CDR3 sequences, roughly 15% recorded once. Sequencing was done on a sample of blood. The source of this sequence is a woman in her 50s with Graves' ophthalmopathy. The rearrangement links TRBV24-1 to TRBJ1-6; D is perhaps TRBD1 (6 bases). The CDR3 DNA is TGTGCCACCAAGGGGGAAGGGGGGTCACCCCTCCACTTT. This translates into CATKGEGGSPLHF.